These 23 T cell receptor beta chains originate from one sample sequenced in a study of neurological immune-mediated disorders. TCRdb redid the calling of the 5' RACE reads with MiXCR, one entry per CDR3 protein. The profile shows around 20,000 distinct CDR3 sequences, around 13% of them singletons. Sequencing was carried out using CD4+ T cells from blood. The source is a woman aged 55 to 70 with HTLV-1-associated myelopathy (HAM/TSP).

The chain carries TRBV5-1 and TRBJ1-1; the D is unclear. Per germline, CDR1 SGHRS and CDR2 YFSETQ. V was shortened by 7 bases and J by 3 bases, with 13 bases between the two germline ends. The CDR3 length is 13 residues. The chain's CDR3 is CASLHSGDTEAFF. The CDR3 DNA reads as TGCGCCAGCTTGCATTCCGGGGACACTGAAGCTTTCTTT.

A single count supports this clonotype. The chain carries TRBV7-2 and TRBJ2-1, with D hard to call. V shed 0 bases and J shed 4 bases, with 1 base lying between them. The CDR3 spans 12 residues. Germline CDR1 is SGHTA and CDR2 is FQGNSA. CDR3 in DNA: TGTGCCAGCAGCTTAGCGTACAATGAGCAGTTCTTC. This sequence encodes CASSLAYNEQFF. The full variable domain, its missing parts supplied by reference TRBV7-2 and TRBJ2-1, is GAGVSQSPSNKVTEKGKDVELRCDPISGHTALYWYRQSLGQGLEFLIYFQGNSAPDKSGLPSDRFSAERTGGSVSTLTIQRTQQEDSAVYLCASSLAYNEQFFGPGTRLTVL.

This clonotype came up many times. The genes are TRBV20-1 and TRBJ1-2; weak D call: TRBD1 (6 bases). Germline CDR1 is DFQATT and CDR2 is SNEGSKA (reference sequence). V was cut by 1 base and J by 5 bases, with 20 bases left in between. The CDR3 covers 16 residues. The CDR3 spells CSARVGGGPVLYGYTF. For the CDR3, the DNA is TGCAGTGCTAGAGTTGGCGGGGGGCCGGTTCTGTATGGCTACACCTTC.

This clonotype came up many times. The rearrangement links TRBV5-6 to TRBJ1-2; D gene uncertain. V lost 4 bases to trimming and J lost 8 bases, with 9 bases between them. Germline V gives CDR1 SGHDT, CDR2 YYEEEE. CDR3 size: 11 residues. CDR3 in amino acids: CASSLLAGYTF. The CDR3 coding sequence is TGTGCCAGCAGCCTCCTTGCGGGCTACACCTTC. Combining the CDR3 with reference TRBV5-6 and TRBJ1-2 gives the whole variable domain DAGVTQSPTHLIKTRGQQVTLRCSPKSGHDTVSWYQQALGQGPQFIFQYYEEEERQRGNFPDRFSGHQFPNYSSELNVNALLLGDSALYLCASSLLAGYTFGSGTRLTVV.

This clonotype was counted a few times. The chain uses TRBV6-6 and TRBJ2-7; D is unresolved. Germline loops: CDR1 MNHNY, CDR2 SVGAGI (reference sequence). With 5 bases removed from V and 6 bases from J, the gap between germline ends came to 11 bases. The CDR3 length is 12 residues. The CDR3 DNA sequence: TGTGCCAGCAGTATCGGTTGGTTCGAGCAGTACTTC. Residues: CASSIGWFEQYF.

This clonotype was found many times. This chain joins TRBV19 and TRBJ1-1, with D perhaps TRBD1 (5 bases). V was cut by 6 bases and J by 1 base, with 12 bases left in between. Germline CDR1 reads LNHDA; CDR2 reads SQIVND (reference sequence). This CDR3 is 14 amino acids long. The CDR3 spells CASSLGGRNTEAFF. DNA of the CDR3: TGTGCCAGTAGCCTCGGGGGTAGGAACACTGAAGCTTTCTTT.

This clonotype has at least ten counts. The chain has TRBV9 and TRBJ1-1; D possibly corresponds to TRBD1 (6 bases). This CDR3 contains 15 residues. The germline gives CDR1 SGDLS, CDR2 YYNGEE. The V and J ends lost 0 bases and 4 bases respectively, with 13 bases between them. CDR3 DNA sequence: TGTGCCAGCAGCGTAGTCGGAGGGGGGGGCACTGAAGCTTTCTTT. Translating it yields CASSVVGGGGTEAFF.

The chain employs TRBV28 and TRBJ2-1, with 8 nucleotides matching TRBD2. Per the germline V gene, CDR1 is MDHEN and CDR2 is SYDVKM. The CDR3 covers 15 residues. V trimming: 3 bases; J trimming: 4 bases; junction bases outside the gene matches: 5. Written as DNA, the CDR3 is TGTGCCAGCAGTTTCAGTAGCGGGGCTTACAATGAGCAGTTCTTC. Residues: CASSFSSGAYNEQFF.

In its sample, this clonotype was seen many times. The chain combines TRBV24-1 with TRBJ1-5; perhaps TRBD1 as D (6 bases). The germline gives CDR1 KGHDR, CDR2 SFDVKD. The V and J ends lost 6 bases and 3 bases respectively, with 11 bases between them. The CDR3 totals 14 residues. CDR3 in amino acids: CATSSQGFNQPQHF. The CDR3 DNA reads TGTGCCACCAGTTCACAGGGATTCAATCAGCCCCAGCATTTT.

This clonotype appeared many times. The J gene is TRBJ2-2, the V gene TRBV5-1, with D tentatively TRBD1 or TRBD2 (5 bases each). CDR3 length equals 14 residues. V dropped 7 bases and J dropped 1 base, with 11 bases sitting between them. Germline CDR1 is SGHRS and CDR2 is YFSETQ. Here the CDR3 reads CASSPGRNTGELFF. DNA for the CDR3: TGCGCCAGCTCTCCGGGGCGGAACACCGGGGAGCTGTTTTTT. Combining the CDR3 with reference TRBV5-1 and TRBJ2-2 gives the whole variable domain KAGVTQTPRYLIKTRGQQVTLSCSPISGHRSVSWYQQTPGQGLQFLFEYFSETQRNKGNFPGRFSGRQFSNSRSEMNVSTLELGDSALYLCASSPGRNTGELFFGEGSRLTVL.

This clonotype appeared many times. The V call is TRBV20-1, the J call TRBJ2-7; tentative D call: TRBD2 (5 bases). Trimming cost V 3 bases and J 4 bases, with 16 bases left between them. Germline CDR1 is DFQATT and CDR2 is SNEGSKA (reference sequence). This CDR3 is built from 14 residues. CDR3 loop: CSARPSPGFYEQYF. CDR3 DNA: TGCAGTGCTAGGCCCAGCCCGGGATTTTACGAGCAGTACTTC.

This clonotype occurred many times. The chain links TRBV7-8 to TRBJ2-7; D remains unclear. The CDR3 extends over 12 amino acids. The germline V gene has CDR1 SGHVS and CDR2 FQNEAQ. The germline V and J ends were trimmed by 5 bases and 3 bases, with 8 bases remaining between them. CDR3 amino acids: CASSPTDYEQYF. The CDR3 DNA sequence: TGTGCCAGCAGCCCCACAGACTACGAGCAGTACTTC.

The gene calls are TRBV19 and TRBJ1-5; D might be TRBD1 (5 bases). V was clipped by 3 bases and J by 0 bases, with 15 bases between them. CDR3 length: 17 amino acids. CDR1 and CDR2 from the germline V gene are LNHDA and SQIVND (reference sequence). This CDR3 reads CASSIRDSGISNQPQHF. CDR3 sequence (DNA): TGTGCCAGTAGTATCCGAGACAGTGGAATTAGCAATCAGCCCCAGCATTTT.

This clonotype is termed medium-sized. The J gene is TRBJ1-1, the V gene TRBV6-5; 10 bases fit TRBD1. The CDR3 loop spans 17 amino acids. J was trimmed by 1 base and V by 5 bases; bases with no gene match: 10. Germline CDR1 MNHEY, CDR2 SVGAGI. The CDR3 loop is CASSRTPGTGANTEAFF. DNA for the CDR3: TGTGCCAGCAGTAGGACCCCCGGGACAGGGGCGAACACTGAAGCTTTCTTT.

This clonotype was recorded many times. The gene calls are TRBV6-5 and TRBJ2-7; a possible D gene is TRBD2 (6 bases). Germline V lookup: CDR1 MNHEY, CDR2 SVGAGI. Between the trimmed V and J ends, which lost 5 bases and 3 bases, there was a span of 17 bases. The CDR3 runs 15 residues. In DNA form, the CDR3 reads TGTGCCAGCAGTCAAACCGGGACTTCTCTCTACGAGCAGTACTTC. This gives the protein CASSQTGTSLYEQYF.

The table lists this clonotype with many counts. The V call is TRBV11-3, the J call TRBJ1-4; 7 nucleotides agree with TRBD1. CDR1 is SGHNT, CDR2 YENEEA, per germline. The J segment lost 8 bases and the V segment lost 10 bases, leaving 19 bases of the junction unmatched. CDR3 length: 16 amino acids. The CDR3 DNA is TGTGCCACCTCGAAAAGGGACAGTGGGGATGCGGAAAAACTGTTTTTT. Translation: CATSKRDSGDAEKLFF.

This clonotype was detected many times. This chain links TRBV7-9 with TRBJ2-3; D ambiguous. The germline V gene encodes CDR1 SEHNR and CDR2 FQNEAQ (reference sequence). Trimming stripped 2 bases from V and 2 bases from J, with 8 bases between. This CDR3 contains 14 residues. The CDR3 DNA reads TGTGCCAGCAGCTTAACTACGGCCACAGATACGCAGTATTTT. Translation: CASSLTTATDTQYF.

CDR3 protein: CASSLGISAKNIQYF. The CDR3 DNA follows: TGTGCCAGCAGCTTAGGGATTAGTGCCAAAAACATTCAGTACTTC. The chain employs TRBV7-2 and TRBJ2-4; no firm D call. V shed 1 base and J shed 1 base, with 8 bases lying between them. This CDR3 contains 15 residues. Germline V lookup: CDR1 SGHTA, CDR2 FQGNSA.

There are many counts of this clonotype. The J gene is TRBJ2-5, the V gene TRBV18; TRBD1 matches 8 bases. Germline CDR1 and CDR2: KGHSH and LQKENI. CDR3 length: 13 amino acids. After removal of 3 bases from V and 4 bases from J, the junction contained 1 base not matched to a gene. CDR3 sequence: CASSPGTGETQYF. The CDR3 coding sequence is TGTGCCAGCTCACCTGGGACAGGAGAGACCCAGTACTTC.

This clonotype appeared many times. J is TRBJ2-1 and V is TRBV24-1, with a possible D match to TRBD1 (6 bases). CDR3 length: 14 amino acids. Per germline, CDR1 KGHDR and CDR2 SFDVKD. Trimming pared 9 bases from V and 1 base from J, leaving 12 bases between. In DNA, the CDR3 is TGTGCCACCGGACCCCAGGGGTCCTACAATGAGCAGTTCTTC. It translates to CATGPQGSYNEQFF.

There are many counts of this clonotype. V gene TRBV20-1 combines with J gene TRBJ1-1; 9 nucleotides agree with TRBD1. CDR1 is DFQATT, CDR2 SNEGSKA, per germline (reference sequence). Unmatched junction bases numbered 2, after V lost 4 bases and J lost 5 bases. This CDR3 spans 12 amino acids. The CDR3: CSANRGPTEAFF. In DNA form, the CDR3 reads TGCAGTGCTAACAGGGGGCCGACTGAAGCTTTCTTT.

This clonotype appeared many times. The chain has TRBV29-1 and TRBJ1-2; 9 nucleotides align to TRBD1. The CDR3 runs to 15 residues. Germline CDR1 is SQVTM and CDR2 is ANQGSEA. V shed 5 bases, J shed 4 bases, and the junction held 11 bases outside the gene matches. The CDR3 here is CSVYASGTGLYGYTF. The CDR3 region has the DNA TGCAGCGTTTACGCCTCCGGGACAGGGCTCTATGGCTACACCTTC.

This clonotype was detected many times. The chain links TRBV21-1 to TRBJ1-1; TRBD1 was called by the table and not checked on the DNA. TRBV21-1 is an annotated pseudogene. This CDR3 comprises 17 residues. The CDR3 sequence is CASSKNCPGRGTREAFF. The CDR3 DNA reads as TGTGCCAGCAGCAAAAATTGTCCCGGCAGGGGCACGAGAGAAGCTTTCTTT.